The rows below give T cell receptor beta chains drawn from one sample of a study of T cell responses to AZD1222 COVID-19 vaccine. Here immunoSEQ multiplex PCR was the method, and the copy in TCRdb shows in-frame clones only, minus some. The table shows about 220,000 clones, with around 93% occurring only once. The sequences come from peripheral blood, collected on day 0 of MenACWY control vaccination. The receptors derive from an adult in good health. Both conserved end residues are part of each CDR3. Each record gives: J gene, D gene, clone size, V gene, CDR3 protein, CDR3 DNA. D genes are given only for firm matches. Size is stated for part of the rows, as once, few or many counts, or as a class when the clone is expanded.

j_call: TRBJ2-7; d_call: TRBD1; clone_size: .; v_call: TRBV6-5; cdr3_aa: CASSYDRASYEQYF; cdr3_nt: TGTGCCAGCAGTTACGACAGGGCCTCCTACGAGCAGTACTTC
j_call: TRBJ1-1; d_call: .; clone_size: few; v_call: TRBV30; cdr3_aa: CAWRTGRSQAFF; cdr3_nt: TGTGCCTGGAGGACAGGACGGTCACAAGCTTTCTTT
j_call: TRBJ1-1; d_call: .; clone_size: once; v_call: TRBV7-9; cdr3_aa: CASTTRGTAKAFF; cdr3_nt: TGTGCCAGCACCACCCGGGGGACCGCGAAAGCTTTCTTT
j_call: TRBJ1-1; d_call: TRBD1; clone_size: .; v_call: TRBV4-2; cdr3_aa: CASSQPGTGVTEAFF; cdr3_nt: TGTGCCAGCAGCCAACCCGGGACAGGGGTCACTGAAGCTTTCTTT
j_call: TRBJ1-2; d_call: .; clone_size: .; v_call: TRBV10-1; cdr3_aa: CASSESRQGGYGYTF; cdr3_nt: TGCGCCAGCAGTGAGTCGCGGCAGGGCGGCTATGGCTACACCTTC
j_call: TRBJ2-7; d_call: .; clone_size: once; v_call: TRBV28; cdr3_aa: CASSPPSTGPYEQYF; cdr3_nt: TGTGCCAGCAGTCCCCCCTCGACAGGACCCTACGAGCAGTACTTC
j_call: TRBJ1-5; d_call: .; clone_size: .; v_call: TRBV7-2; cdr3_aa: CASSLAGGSNQPQHF; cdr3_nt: TGTGCCAGCAGCTTAGCGGGGGGTAGCAATCAGCCCCAGCATTTT
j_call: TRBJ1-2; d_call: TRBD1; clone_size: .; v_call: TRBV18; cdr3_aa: CASSERTGGYTF; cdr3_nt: TGTGCCAGCTCAGAACGGACAGGGGGCTACACCTTC
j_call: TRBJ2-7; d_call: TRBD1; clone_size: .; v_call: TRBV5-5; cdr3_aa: CASRSDRAHEQYF; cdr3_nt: TGTGCCAGCAGGTCGGACAGGGCCCACGAGCAGTACTTC
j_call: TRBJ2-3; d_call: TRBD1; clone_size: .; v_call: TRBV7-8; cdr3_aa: CASSPETGGTDTQYF; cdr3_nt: TGTGCCAGCAGCCCGGAGACAGGGGGCACAGATACGCAGTATTTT
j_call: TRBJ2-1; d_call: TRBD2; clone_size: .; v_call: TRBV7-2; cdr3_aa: CASSLLGAGGLNEQFF; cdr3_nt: TGTGCCAGCAGCTTATTGGGAGCGGGGGGGCTCAATGAGCAGTTCTTC
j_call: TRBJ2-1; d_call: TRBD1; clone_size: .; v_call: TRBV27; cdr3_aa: CASSPRTGGAYNEQFF; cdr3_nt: TGTGCCAGCAGTCCGAGGACAGGGGGCGCATACAATGAGCAGTTCTTC
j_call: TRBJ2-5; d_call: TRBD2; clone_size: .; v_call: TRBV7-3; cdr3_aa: CASSLRAGEETQYF; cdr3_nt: TGTGCCAGCAGCTTACGGGCGGGGGAAGAGACCCAGTACTTC
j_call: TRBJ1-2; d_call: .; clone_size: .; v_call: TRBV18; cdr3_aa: CASSPVGRAGYGYTF; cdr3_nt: TGTGCCAGCTCACCGGTCGGCAGGGCAGGCTATGGCTACACCTTC
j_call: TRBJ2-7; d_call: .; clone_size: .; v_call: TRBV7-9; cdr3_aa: CASSLDGPGEQYF; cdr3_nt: TGTGCCAGCAGCTTAGATGGGCCAGGCGAGCAGTACTTC
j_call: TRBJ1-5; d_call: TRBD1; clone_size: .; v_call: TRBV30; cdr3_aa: CAWSVTGGPAQPQHF; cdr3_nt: TGTGCCTGGAGTGTAACAGGGGGCCCGGCTCAGCCCCAGCATTTT
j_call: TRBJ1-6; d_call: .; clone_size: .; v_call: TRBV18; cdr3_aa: CASSFGTPGSYNSPLHF; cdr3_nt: TGTGCCAGCTCATTCGGGACGCCCGGCTCCTATAATTCACCCCTCCACTTT
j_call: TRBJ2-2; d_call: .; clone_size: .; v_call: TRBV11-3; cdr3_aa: CASSSRGGELFF; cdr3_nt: TGTGCCAGCAGCTCCAGAGGCGGGGAGCTGTTTTTT
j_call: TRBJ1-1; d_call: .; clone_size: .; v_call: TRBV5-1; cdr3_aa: CASSLAGRMNTEAFF; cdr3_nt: TGCGCCAGCAGCTTGGCTGGCAGGATGAACACTGAAGCTTTCTTT
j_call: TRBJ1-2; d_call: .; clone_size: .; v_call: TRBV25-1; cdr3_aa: CASSARVEGRNGYTF; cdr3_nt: TGTGCCAGCAGTGCCCGTGTAGAAGGGCGAAACGGCTACACCTTC
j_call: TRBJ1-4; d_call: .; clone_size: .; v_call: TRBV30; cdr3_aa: CAWSVRESDRNKKLFF; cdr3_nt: TGTGCCTGGAGTGTCCGCGAATCGGACCGTAATAAAAAACTGTTTTTT
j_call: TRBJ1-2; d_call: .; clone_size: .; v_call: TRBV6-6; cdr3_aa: CASKGDFLDYGYTF; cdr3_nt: TGTGCCAGCAAGGGGGATTTCCTTGACTATGGCTACACCTTC
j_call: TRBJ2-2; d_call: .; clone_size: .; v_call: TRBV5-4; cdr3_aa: CASSPPGGRTGELFF; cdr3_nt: TGTGCCAGCAGCCCGCCCGGGGGTAGAACCGGGGAGCTGTTTTTT
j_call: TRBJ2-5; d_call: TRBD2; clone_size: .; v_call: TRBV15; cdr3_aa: CATSPGGGVRETQYF; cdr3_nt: TGTGCCACCAGCCCGGGAGGGGGGGTGAGAGAGACCCAGTACTTC
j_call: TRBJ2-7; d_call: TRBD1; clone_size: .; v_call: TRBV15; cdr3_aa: CATSRGGQGGNEQYF; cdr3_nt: TGTGCCACCAGCAGAGGGGGACAGGGAGGGAACGAGCAGTACTTC
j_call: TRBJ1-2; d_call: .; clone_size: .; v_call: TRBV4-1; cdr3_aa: CASSQPFRDNYGYTF; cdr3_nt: TGCGCCAGCAGCCAACCGTTCAGGGACAACTATGGCTACACCTTC
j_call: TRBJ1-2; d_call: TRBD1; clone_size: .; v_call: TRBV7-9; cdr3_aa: CASRPDRGGGYTF; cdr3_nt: TGTGCCAGCAGGCCCGACAGGGGTGGTGGCTACACCTTC
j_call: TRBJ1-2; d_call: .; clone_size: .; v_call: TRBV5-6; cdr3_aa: CASSRFPAGYGYTF; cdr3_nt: TGTGCCAGCAGCCGTTTCCCCGCGGGGTATGGCTACACCTTC
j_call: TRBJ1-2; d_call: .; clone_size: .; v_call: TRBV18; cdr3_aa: CASSPDRRNYGYTF; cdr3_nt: TGTGCCAGCTCACCGGACCGGCGCAACTATGGCTACACCTTC
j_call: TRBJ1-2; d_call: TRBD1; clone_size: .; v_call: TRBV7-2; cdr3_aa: CASSLTGVGVNYGYTF; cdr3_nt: TGTGCCAGCAGCTTAACAGGGGTGGGGGTTAACTATGGCTACACCTTC
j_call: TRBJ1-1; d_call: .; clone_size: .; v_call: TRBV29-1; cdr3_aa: CSVEGGAGAFF; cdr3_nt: TGCAGCGTTGAAGGGGGGGCCGGGGCTTTCTTT
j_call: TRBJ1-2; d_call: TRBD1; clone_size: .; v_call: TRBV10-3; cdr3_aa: CAISQTDRGAWGYTF; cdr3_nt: TGTGCCATCAGTCAAACGGACAGGGGGGCTTGGGGCTACACCTTC
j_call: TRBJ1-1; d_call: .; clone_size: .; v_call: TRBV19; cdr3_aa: CASKRPTMNTEAFF; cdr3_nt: TGTGCCAGTAAAAGGCCCACCATGAACACTGAAGCTTTCTTT